These 31 T cell receptor beta chains originate from one sample sequenced in a study of prognosis after radiotherapy for stage I lung cancer (dated by TCRdb to 2020 to 2022). Instrument on record: Illumina HiSeq 3000. Two rounds of multiplex PCR were performed to amplify the TCR beta CDR3 region from genomic DNA. In the first PCR round, primers specific to each TRBV and TRBJ gene were used, and the primer sequences were filed in Chinese patent CN105087789A. The public reads were reanalyzed by TCRdb: fastp trimming at Q25, MiXCR alignment, in-frame beta chains only. Entries are consolidated by CDR3 protein sequence, retaining the most common genes and DNA. The sample table lists 20,000 to 25,000 distinct CDR3 sequences, less than 50% of them with a count of one. The top ten hold 30% to 40% of the sample. Sequenced material: PBMCs, taken before or after stereotactic body radiation therapy (not recorded which). Receptors were obtained from a donor over 45 with non-small cell lung cancer.

This rearrangement joins TRBV12-3 or TRBV12-4 to TRBJ2-2; 7 nucleotides line up with TRBD2. The CDR3 covers 15 residues. V lost 6 bases, J lost 0 bases, and 4 bases stayed unmatched. The CDR3 region is CASRTGTTNTGELFF. The CDR3 DNA reads as TGTGCCAGCAGGACCGGGACTACGAACACCGGGGAGCTGTTTTTT.

On this clonotype: A read error may be the cause here, since a much bigger clone is one base away. This chain links TRBV2 with TRBJ2-5; D perhaps matches TRBD2 (6 bases). The germline gives CDR1 SNHLY, CDR2 FYNNEI. The CDR3 extends over 14 amino acids. CDR3 residues: CVSLQFGGTETQYF. The CDR3 nucleotides are TGTGTCAGCTTACAGTTTGGCGGGACAGAGACCCAGTACTTC.

At least ten counts were recorded for this clonotype. The chain carries TRBV7-2 and TRBJ1-1; D call uncertain. Trimming cost V 2 bases and J 0 bases, with 10 bases left between them. This CDR3 region has 15 residues. Germline lookup yields CDR1 SGHTA and CDR2 FQGNSA. The CDR3 reads CASSLRGSVNTEAFF. CDR3 DNA: TGTGCCAGCAGCTTACGAGGCAGCGTGAACACTGAAGCTTTCTTT.

This clonotype was counted ten times or more. The chain uses TRBV12-3 or TRBV12-4 and TRBJ2-1, with D possibly being TRBD1 (5 bases). V lost 1 base to trimming and J lost 15 bases, with 16 bases between them. This CDR3 has 13 amino acids. In nucleotides, the CDR3 is TGTGCCAGCAGTTTAGAGTTAGGGGTAGCTACGTTCTTC. Protein product: CASSLELGVATFF.

This chain uses TRBV13 with TRBJ2-3; possibly TRBD2 for D (5 bases). CDR3 length: 16 amino acids. Trimming cost V 4 bases and J 6 bases, with 20 bases left between them. CDR1 PRHDT and CDR2 FYEKMQ come from the germline V gene (reference sequence). The CDR3: CASSSHQAVLGDTQYF. The DNA for the CDR3 is TGTGCCAGCAGCTCCCACCAAGCGGTCCTGGGGGATACGCAGTATTTT.

In regard to this clonotype: The CDR3 does not end in the conserved phenylalanine or tryptophan, so this is likely a read error. No DNA is shown, since the ends of the CDR3 on it are uncertain; the CDR3 is the one TCRdb lists. The J gene is TRBJ2-7, the V gene TRBV6-2 or TRBV6-3; TRBD2, the D gene given by the table, was not confirmed from the DNA. Germline V gives CDR1 MNHEY, CDR2 SVGEGT. The length of the CDR3 is 16 amino acids, counting both ends. CDR3 sequence reads: CASTYSLAGGGLRAVL.

In its sample, this clonotype was seen many times. The chain couples TRBV5-1 to TRBJ2-5, with 9 positions matching TRBD1. CDR3 length: 15 amino acids. The V and J ends lost 2 bases and 4 bases, in that order; junction bases with no gene match: 6. Germline V gene data show CDR1 as SGHRS and CDR2 as YFSETQ. The CDR3: CASSLQQGAGETQYF. The CDR3 coding sequence is TGCGCCAGCAGCTTACAACAGGGGGCGGGAGAGACCCAGTACTTC.

A remark on this clonotype: Given a much more abundant clone one base away, this may be a read error. The rearrangement joins TRBV4-1 to TRBJ2-5; 12 positions match TRBD1. The length of the CDR3 is 16 residues. The V and J ends lost 4 bases and 4 bases, in that order; junction bases with no gene match: 7. Germline V gene data show CDR1 as MGHRA and CDR2 as YSYEKL. The CDR3 here is CASSPHGTGGLETQYF. CDR3 in DNA: TGCGCCAGCAGCCCACACGGGACAGGGGGCCTAGAGACCCAGTACTTC.

This clonotype was counted many times. V usage is TRBV11-2 and J usage is TRBJ1-2; D is unresolved. CDR1 is SGHAT and CDR2 is FQNNGV in the germline V gene. The CDR3 is made up of 13 amino acids. V shed 5 bases and J shed 5 bases, with 12 bases lying between them. CDR3 DNA: TGTGCCAGCAGCCAAAGAGGGTTATATGGCTACACCTTC. It encodes CASSQRGLYGYTF.

This clonotype was seen repeatedly, ten times or more. The rearrangement joins TRBV10-2 to TRBJ2-5; 13 bases fit TRBD2. This CDR3 region has 15 residues. Germline V gene sequence: CDR1 WSHSY, CDR2 SAAADI. The V segment lost 7 bases and the J segment 5 bases; nucleotides outside the gene matches: 7. The DNA for the CDR3 is TGCGCCAGCAAGATACTAGCGGGGGGGATTGAGACCCAGTACTTC. Translated, it gives CASKILAGGIETQYF.

The genes are TRBV28 and TRBJ1-3; D possibly corresponds to TRBD1 (5 bases). This CDR3 is 15 amino acids long. The germline gives CDR1 MDHEN, CDR2 SYDVKM. V dropped 0 bases and J dropped 2 bases, with 8 bases sitting between them. The CDR3 nucleotides read TGTGCCAGCAGTTTATGGACAGCCACTGGAAACACCATATATTTT. This translates into CASSLWTATGNTIYF.

This clonotype was detected many times. The chain combines TRBV6-1 with TRBJ1-2, with 7 bases lining up with TRBD1. CDR3 size: 14 residues. Germline CDR1 and CDR2: MNHNS and SASEGT. V gave up 7 bases and J gave up 3 bases; unmatched junction bases: 8. For the CDR3, the DNA is TGTGCCAGCACCGAACCAGGGGGGGACTATGGCTACACCTTC. The encoded protein is CASTEPGGDYGYTF.

With regard to this clonotype: A far larger clone is just one base off, so this is likely a read error. This chain joins TRBV5-6 and TRBJ1-4, with unresolved D. The CDR3 extends over 14 amino acids. Germline CDR1 and CDR2: SGHDT and YYEEEE. The CDR3 protein is CARSLYSGNEKLFF. The DNA of the CDR3 is TGTGCCAGAAGCTTATACAGCGGTAATGAAAAACTGTTTTTT.

This clonotype was detected many times. The chain has TRBV7-3 and TRBJ2-1, with 9 bases lining up with TRBD2. CDR3 length equals 16 residues. From germline, CDR1 is SGHTA and CDR2 FQGTGA. V gave up 1 base and J gave up 3 bases; unmatched junction bases: 4. CDR3 DNA sequence: TGTGCCAGCAGCTTAAGTAGCGGGAGCCTCTACAATGAGCAGTTCTTC. Translating gives CASSLSSGSLYNEQFF.

This chain connects TRBV6-5 to TRBJ1-2; D uncertain. V was clipped by 4 bases and J by 4 bases, with 19 bases between them. The CDR3 covers 16 residues. Looked up from germline, CDR1 is MNHEY and CDR2 is SVGAGI. CDR3 amino acids: CASSSPRLTGGYGYTF. The CDR3 DNA sequence: TGTGCCAGCAGTTCTCCCCGCCTGACGGGAGGCTATGGCTACACCTTC.

This clonotype showed up many times. This chain connects TRBV7-9 to TRBJ1-5; D might be TRBD1 (5 bases). The CDR3 is made up of 13 amino acids. V lost 6 bases and J 5 bases, leaving 11 bases between the germline ends. CDR1 is SEHNR, CDR2 FQNEAQ, per germline (reference sequence). The DNA of the CDR3 is TGTGCCAGCAGTCTACAAGGGGATCAGCCCCAGCATTTT. It is translated as CASSLQGDQPQHF.

The V gene is TRBV10-3, the J gene TRBJ2-7; TRBD2 matches at 12 bases. The V and J ends lost 10 bases and 4 bases, in that order; junction bases with no gene match: 17. There are 17 residues in the CDR3. Looked up from germline, CDR1 is ENHRY and CDR2 is SYGVKD. CDR3 DNA: TGTGCCACGACTCCGTTACTAGCGGGGGGTCTGGGTTACGAGCAGTACTTC. This gives the protein CATTPLLAGGLGYEQYF.

Turning to this clonotype: A junction end diverges from the germline sequence, so it may reflect a read error. The V and J genes are TRBV15 and TRBJ1-4; the D gene is possibly TRBD1 (6 bases). The CDR3 has 17 residues. Germline CDR1 reads LNHNV; CDR2 reads YYDKDF (reference sequence). The CDR3 spells CATDSGARQVVIGKTVF. The CDR3 bases are TGTGCCACCGACAGCGGGGCAAGACAGGTGGTAATCGGAAAAACTGTTTTT.

This clonotype was seen a few times. For the CDR3, the DNA is TGTGCCAGTAGTCGGCTAGCGAGTGCCGGGGAGCTGTTTTTT. Translating gives CASSRLASAGELFF. This chain uses TRBV19 with TRBJ2-2; possibly TRBD2 for D (6 bases). CDR1 is LNHDA and CDR2 is SQIVND in the germline V gene (reference sequence). The length of the CDR3 is 14 residues. V was shortened by 5 bases and J by 6 bases, with 13 bases between the two germline ends.

There are many counts of this clonotype. The chain links TRBV4-1 to TRBJ2-4, with D possibly being TRBD1 (6 bases). Germline V CDR1 and CDR2: MGHRA, YSYEKL. The CDR3 extends over 14 amino acids. The V end lost 1 base, the J end lost 9 bases, and 13 bases lay between the germline ends. The CDR3 nucleotides read TGCGCCAGCAGCCAAGCAGGACAGTCTCCCATTCAGTACTTC. This gives the protein CASSQAGQSPIQYF.

On this clonotype: This sequence is one base from a far larger clone and is likely a read error. This chain joins TRBV6-9 and TRBJ2-3; 11 bases align to TRBD2. CDR1 and CDR2 from the germline V gene are MNHGY and SVAAGI. The CDR3 contains 19 residues. With 3 bases clipped from V and 5 bases from J, the junction kept 16 bases outside the gene matches. The CDR3 protein is CASSYDSGRAGIVRDTQYF. For the CDR3, the DNA is TGTGCCAGCAGTTACGATAGCGGGAGGGCCGGAATCGTCAGAGATACGCAGTATTTT.

A remark on this clonotype: The germline gene is not matched at one end of the junction; a read error may be the cause. The genes are TRBV6-2 or TRBV6-3 and TRBJ2-2; the match to TRBD1 covers 7 bases. This CDR3 is 17 amino acids long. Germline-derived CDR1 and CDR2 are MNHEY and SVGEGT. CDR3: CASSTVGQRAYTGELLF. The CDR3 bases are TGTGCCAGCAGCACGGTGGGACAGAGGGCGTATACCGGGGAGCTGCTTTTT.

The table lists this clonotype with many counts. The chain recombines TRBV19 with TRBJ2-3; possible D gene TRBD2, 5 bases. Trimming left V 3 bases short and J 4 bases short, with 11 bases between. This CDR3 is built from 14 residues. In germline, CDR1 is LNHDA, CDR2 SQIVND (reference sequence). Here the CDR3 DNA reads TGTGCCAGTAGTATTGGACTTGGGGCAGATACGCAGTATTTT. The encoded protein is CASSIGLGADTQYF.

In this sample, this clonotype turned up many times. The genes are TRBV7-2 and TRBJ2-7; D ambiguous. Germline V CDR1 and CDR2: SGHTA, FQGNSA. This CDR3 spans 12 amino acids. The germline V and J ends were trimmed by 5 bases and 2 bases, with 7 bases remaining between them. This CDR3 reads CASSPAAYEQYF. CDR3 nucleotide sequence: TGTGCCAGCAGCCCTGCGGCCTACGAGCAGTACTTC.

This chain uses TRBV7-2 with TRBJ1-5; possible D gene TRBD1, 6 bases. CDR1 and CDR2 (germline): SGHTA, FQGNSA. The CDR3 loop spans 15 amino acids. V gave up 5 bases and J gave up 4 bases, with 15 bases separating them. The CDR3 sequence: CASSLGHGQNQPQHF. CDR3 in DNA: TGTGCCAGCAGCCTAGGACATGGACAGAATCAGCCCCAGCATTTT. Complete variable domain (other parts from reference TRBV7-2 and TRBJ1-5): GAGVSQSPSNKVTEKGKDVELRCDPISGHTALYWYRQSLGQGLEFLIYFQGNSAPDKSGLPSDRFSAERTGGSVSTLTIQRTQQEDSAVYLCASSLGHGQNQPQHFGDGTRLSIL.

This clonotype showed up many times. The rearrangement links TRBV4-2 to TRBJ2-7; 8 bases are a match to TRBD2. Germline V gene sequence: CDR1 LGHNA, CDR2 YNFKEQ. The CDR3 loop spans 15 amino acids. Losses at the gene ends were 1 base for V and 3 bases for J; bases not matched to a gene: 5. Written as DNA, the CDR3 is TGTGCCAGCAGCCAAGTGACCGCGGGAGGCTACGAGCAGTACTTC. This encodes CASSQVTAGGYEQYF.

About this clonotype: This clone may be a read error of a much larger clone one base away. J is TRBJ2-3 and V is TRBV6-2 or TRBV6-3; no reliable D call. Germline CDR1 reads MNHEY; CDR2 reads SVGEGT. The CDR3 covers 12 residues. Trimming removed 4 bases at V and 8 bases at J, with 10 bases between. The CDR3 loop is CASSSRGCTQYF. The CDR3, as DNA: TGTGCCAGCAGTTCCCGTGGATGTACGCAGTATTTT.

This clonotype has a count of ten or more. V is TRBV7-6 and J is TRBJ2-5; no clear D gene. V gave up 2 bases and J gave up 4 bases, with 5 bases separating them. The CDR3 loop spans 12 amino acids. CDR1 is SGHVS and CDR2 is FNYEAQ in the germline V gene. The CDR3 sequence: CASSLTLETQYF. The DNA of the CDR3 is TGTGCCAGCAGCTTAACGTTAGAGACCCAGTACTTC.

This clonotype was counted a single time. The junction shows a germline mismatch at one end, possibly a read error. The rearrangement uses TRBV6-1 and TRBJ2-3; D is possibly TRBD2 (5 bases). CDR1 and CDR2 (germline): MNHNS, SASEGT. CDR3 length equals 13 residues. The CDR3 is CVSSEEDTDTQYF. The CDR3 DNA reads as TGTGTCAGCAGCGAGGAGGACACAGATACGCAGTATTTT.

CDR3 in amino acids: CSSTADSFSQETQYF. CDR3 DNA: TGCAGTTCTACCGCGGACAGTTTCTCCCAAGAGACCCAGTACTTC. The chain combines TRBV20-1 with TRBJ2-5, with a tentative D call TRBD1 (6 bases). Germline CDR1 is DFQATT and CDR2 is SNEGSKA (reference sequence). CDR3 length: 15 residues. V dropped 8 bases and J dropped 1 base, with 20 bases sitting between them.

Many counts were recorded for this clonotype. This chain connects TRBV5-1 to TRBJ2-3, with a possible D match to TRBD2 (5 bases). This CDR3 has 18 residues. The V gene's germline CDR1 is SGHRS and CDR2 YFSETQ. Deletions cut 4 bases from V and 2 bases from J, with 23 bases between. CDR3 region: CASSMREFGFGHTDTQYF. CDR3 DNA sequence: TGCGCCAGCAGCATGAGGGAGTTCGGGTTTGGGCACACAGATACGCAGTATTTT. The full variable domain, completed using reference TRBV5-1 and TRBJ2-3, is KAGVTQTPRYLIKTRGQQVTLSCSPISGHRSVSWYQQTPGQGLQFLFEYFSETQRNKGNFPGRFSGRQFSNSRSEMNVSTLELGDSALYLCASSMREFGFGHTDTQYFGPGTRLTVL.